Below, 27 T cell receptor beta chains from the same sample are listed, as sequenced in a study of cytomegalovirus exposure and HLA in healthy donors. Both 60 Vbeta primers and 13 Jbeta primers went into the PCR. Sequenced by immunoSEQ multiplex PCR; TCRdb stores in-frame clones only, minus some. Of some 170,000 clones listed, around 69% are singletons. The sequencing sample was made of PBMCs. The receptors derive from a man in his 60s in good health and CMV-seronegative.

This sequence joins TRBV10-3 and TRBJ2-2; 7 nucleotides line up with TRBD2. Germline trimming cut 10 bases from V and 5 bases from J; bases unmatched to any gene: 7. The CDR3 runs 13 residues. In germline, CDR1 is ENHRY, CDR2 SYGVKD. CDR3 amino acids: CATTWEGTGELFF. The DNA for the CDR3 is TGTGCCACCACCTGGGAGGGGACCGGGGAGCTGTTTTTT.

In DNA form, the CDR3 reads TGTGCCAGCAGTTTATCGAGCCGTTACTATCAGCCCCAGCATTTT. Its protein is CASSLSSRYYQPQHF. The chain is built from TRBV28 and TRBJ1-5; D is ambiguous. Germline CDR1 reads MDHEN; CDR2 reads SYDVKM. This CDR3 region has 15 residues. Trimming cost V 1 base and J 5 bases, with 12 bases left between them.

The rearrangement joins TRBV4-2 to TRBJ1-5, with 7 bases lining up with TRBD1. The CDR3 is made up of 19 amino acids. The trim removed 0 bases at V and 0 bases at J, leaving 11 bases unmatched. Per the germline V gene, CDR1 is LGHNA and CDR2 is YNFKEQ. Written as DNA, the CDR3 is TGTGCCAGCAGCCAAGAGGCAGGACAGGTACATCATAGCAATCAGCCCCAGCATTTT. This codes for CASSQEAGQVHHSNQPQHF.

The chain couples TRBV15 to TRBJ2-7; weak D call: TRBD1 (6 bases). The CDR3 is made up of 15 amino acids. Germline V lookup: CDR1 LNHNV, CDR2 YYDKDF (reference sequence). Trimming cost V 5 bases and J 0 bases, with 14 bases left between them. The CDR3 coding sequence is TGTGCCACCAGCCGTGAAACAGGGAGCTCCTACGAGCAGTACTTC. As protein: CATSRETGSSYEQYF.

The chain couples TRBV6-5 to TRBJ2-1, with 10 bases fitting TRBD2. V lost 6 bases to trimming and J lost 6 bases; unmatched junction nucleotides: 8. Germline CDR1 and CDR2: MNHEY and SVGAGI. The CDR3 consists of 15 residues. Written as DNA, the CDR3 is TGTGCCAGCAGGTTCACCGGGACTAGCGTCAATGAGCAGTTCTTC. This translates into CASRFTGTSVNEQFF.

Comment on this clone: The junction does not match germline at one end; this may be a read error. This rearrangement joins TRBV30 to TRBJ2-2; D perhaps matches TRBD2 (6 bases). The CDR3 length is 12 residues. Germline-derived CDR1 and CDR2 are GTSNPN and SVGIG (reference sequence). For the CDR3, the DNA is TGTGCCTGGAGTCCGCAAGCCGGGGGGCTGTTTTTT. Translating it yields CAWSPQAGGLFF.

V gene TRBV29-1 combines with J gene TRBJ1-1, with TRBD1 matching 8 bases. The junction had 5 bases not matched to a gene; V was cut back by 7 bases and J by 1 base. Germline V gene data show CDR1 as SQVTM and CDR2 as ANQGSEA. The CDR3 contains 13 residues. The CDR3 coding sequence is TGCAGCGCCGCCAGGGGGCGGAACACTGAAGCTTTCTTT. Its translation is CSAARGRNTEAFF.

CDR3 nucleotides: TGTGCCAGTAGCCGCTCTGGGGCCAACGTCCTGACTTTC. It encodes CASSRSGANVLTF. The chain recombines TRBV19 with TRBJ2-6; D uncertain. Trimming took 6 bases from V and 0 from J, leaving 3 bases between them. CDR1 LNHDA and CDR2 SQIVND come from the germline V gene (reference sequence). The CDR3 length is 13 residues.

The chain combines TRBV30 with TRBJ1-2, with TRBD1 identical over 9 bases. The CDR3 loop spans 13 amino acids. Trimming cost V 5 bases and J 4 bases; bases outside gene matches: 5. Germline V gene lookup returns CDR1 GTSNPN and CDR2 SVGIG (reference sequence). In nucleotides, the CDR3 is TGTGCCTGGCACCGGGACAGGGTCTATGGCTACACCTTC. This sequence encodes CAWHRDRVYGYTF.

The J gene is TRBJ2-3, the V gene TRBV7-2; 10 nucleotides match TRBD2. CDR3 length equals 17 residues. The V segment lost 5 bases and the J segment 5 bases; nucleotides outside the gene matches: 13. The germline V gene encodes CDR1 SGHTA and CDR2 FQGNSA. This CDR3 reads CASSLIKRGGYKDTQYF. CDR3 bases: TGTGCCAGCAGCCTTATAAAGCGGGGGGGCTATAAAGATACGCAGTATTTT.

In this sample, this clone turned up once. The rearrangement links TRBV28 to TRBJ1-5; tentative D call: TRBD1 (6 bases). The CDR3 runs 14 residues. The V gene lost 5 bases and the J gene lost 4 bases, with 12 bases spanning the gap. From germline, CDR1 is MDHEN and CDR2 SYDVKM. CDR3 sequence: CASSIQGVNQPQHF. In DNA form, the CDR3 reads TGTGCCAGCAGTATACAGGGCGTGAATCAGCCCCAGCATTTT.

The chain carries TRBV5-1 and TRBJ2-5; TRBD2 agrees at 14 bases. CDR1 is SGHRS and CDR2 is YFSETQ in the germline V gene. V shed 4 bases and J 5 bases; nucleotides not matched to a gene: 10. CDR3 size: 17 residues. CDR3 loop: CASSPRLAGGPEETQYF. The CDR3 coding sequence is TGCGCCAGCAGCCCGAGACTAGCGGGGGGGCCGGAGGAGACCCAGTACTTC.

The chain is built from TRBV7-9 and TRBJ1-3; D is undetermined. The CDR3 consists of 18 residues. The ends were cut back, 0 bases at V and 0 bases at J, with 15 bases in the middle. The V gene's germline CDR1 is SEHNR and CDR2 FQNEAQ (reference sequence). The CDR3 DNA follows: TGTGCCAGCAGCTTAGCTGGAGGCATACACCTCTCTGGAAACACCATATATTTT. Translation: CASSLAGGIHLSGNTIYF.

The CDR3 DNA reads TGTGCCAGTAGTCTGACGGGTCTGGGGAACACTGAAGCTTTCTTT. This codes for CASSLTGLGNTEAFF. The rearrangement uses TRBV19 and TRBJ1-1; D is unclear. CDR1 is LNHDA, CDR2 SQIVND, per germline (reference sequence). The ends were cut back, 5 bases at V and 1 base at J, with 14 bases in the middle. The CDR3 has 15 residues.

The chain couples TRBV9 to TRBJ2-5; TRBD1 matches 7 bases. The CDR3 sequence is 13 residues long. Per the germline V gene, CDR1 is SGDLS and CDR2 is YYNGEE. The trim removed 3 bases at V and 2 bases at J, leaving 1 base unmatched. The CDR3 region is CASSAGQQETQYF. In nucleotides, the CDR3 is TGTGCCAGCAGCGCGGGACAGCAAGAGACCCAGTACTTC.

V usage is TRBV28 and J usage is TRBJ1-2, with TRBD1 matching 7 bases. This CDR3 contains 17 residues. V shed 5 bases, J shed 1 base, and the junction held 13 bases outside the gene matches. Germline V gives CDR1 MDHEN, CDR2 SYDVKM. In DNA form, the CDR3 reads TGTGCCAGCAGTCGGAGACAGGGCATAAGGGTTAACTATGGCTACACCTTC. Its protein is CASSRRQGIRVNYGYTF.

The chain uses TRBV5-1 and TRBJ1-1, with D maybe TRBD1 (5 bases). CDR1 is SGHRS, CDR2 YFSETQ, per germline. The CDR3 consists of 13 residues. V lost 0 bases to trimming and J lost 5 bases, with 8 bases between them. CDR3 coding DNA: TGCGCCAGCAGCTTGGATTACAGGACTGAAGCTTTCTTT. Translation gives CASSLDYRTEAFF.

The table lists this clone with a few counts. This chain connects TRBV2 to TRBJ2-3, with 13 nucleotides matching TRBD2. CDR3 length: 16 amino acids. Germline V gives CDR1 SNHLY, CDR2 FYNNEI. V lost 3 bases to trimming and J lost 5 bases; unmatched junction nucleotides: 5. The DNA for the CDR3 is TGTGCCAGCAGTGAGGGACTAGCGGGGTGGGAAGATACGCAGTATTTT. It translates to CASSEGLAGWEDTQYF.

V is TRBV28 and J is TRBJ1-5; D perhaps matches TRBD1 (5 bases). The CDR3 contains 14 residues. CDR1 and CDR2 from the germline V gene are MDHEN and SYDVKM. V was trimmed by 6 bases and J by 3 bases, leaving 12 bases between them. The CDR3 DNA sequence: TGTGCCAGCAGGACACCAGGGAACAATCAGCCCCAGCATTTT. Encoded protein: CASRTPGNNQPQHF.

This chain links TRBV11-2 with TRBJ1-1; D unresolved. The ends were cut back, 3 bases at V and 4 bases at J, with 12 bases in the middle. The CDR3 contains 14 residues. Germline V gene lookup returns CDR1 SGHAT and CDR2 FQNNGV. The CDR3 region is CASSFGIGVTEAFF. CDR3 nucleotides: TGTGCCAGCAGCTTTGGGATCGGGGTCACTGAAGCTTTCTTT.

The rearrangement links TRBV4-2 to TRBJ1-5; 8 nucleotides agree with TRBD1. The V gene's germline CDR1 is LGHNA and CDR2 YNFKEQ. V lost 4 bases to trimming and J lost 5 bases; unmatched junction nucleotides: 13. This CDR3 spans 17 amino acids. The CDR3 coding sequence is TGTGCCAGCAGCCCCCGACAGGACAGGGTTGTGGATCAGCCCCAGCATTTT. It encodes CASSPRQDRVVDQPQHF.

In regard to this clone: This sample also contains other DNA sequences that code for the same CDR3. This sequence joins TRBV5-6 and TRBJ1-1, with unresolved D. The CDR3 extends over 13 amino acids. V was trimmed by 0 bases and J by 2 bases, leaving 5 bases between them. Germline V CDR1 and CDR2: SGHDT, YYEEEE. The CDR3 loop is CASSLDRNTEAFF. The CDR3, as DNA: TGTGCCAGCAGCTTGGACAGAAACACTGAAGCTTTCTTT.

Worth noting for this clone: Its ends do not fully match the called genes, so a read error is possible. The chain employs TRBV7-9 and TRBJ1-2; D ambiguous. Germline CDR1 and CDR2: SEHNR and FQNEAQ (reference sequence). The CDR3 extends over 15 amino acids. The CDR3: CSSSLGRVANYGYTF. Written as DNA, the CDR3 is TGTTCCAGCAGCTTAGGTCGGGTGGCGAACTATGGCTACACCTTC.

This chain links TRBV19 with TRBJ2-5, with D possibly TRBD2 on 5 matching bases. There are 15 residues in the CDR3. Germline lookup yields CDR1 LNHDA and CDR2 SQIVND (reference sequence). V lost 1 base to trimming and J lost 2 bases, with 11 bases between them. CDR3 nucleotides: TGTGCCAGTAGTATAGGGAATAGCGATCAAGAGACCCAGTACTTC. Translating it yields CASSIGNSDQETQYF.

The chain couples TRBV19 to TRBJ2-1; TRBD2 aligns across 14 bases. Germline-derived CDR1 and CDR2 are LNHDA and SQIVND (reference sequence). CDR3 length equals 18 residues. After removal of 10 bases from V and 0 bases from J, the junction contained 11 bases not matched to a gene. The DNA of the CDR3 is TGTGCCACCGGACTAGCGGGGGGCCAGCTAGGCTCCTACAATGAGCAGTTCTTC. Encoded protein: CATGLAGGQLGSYNEQFF.

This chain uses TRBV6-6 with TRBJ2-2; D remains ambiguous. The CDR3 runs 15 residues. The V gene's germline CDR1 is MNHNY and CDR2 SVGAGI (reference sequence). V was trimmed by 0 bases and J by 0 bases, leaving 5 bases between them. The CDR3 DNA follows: TGTGCCAGCAGTTACTCTACAGCGAACACCGGGGAGCTGTTTTTT. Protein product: CASSYSTANTGELFF.

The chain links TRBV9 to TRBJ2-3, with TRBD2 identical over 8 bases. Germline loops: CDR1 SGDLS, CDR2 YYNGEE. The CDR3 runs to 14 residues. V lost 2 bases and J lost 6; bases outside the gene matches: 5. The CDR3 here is CASSVVAGRDTQYF. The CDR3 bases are TGTGCCAGCAGCGTTGTAGCGGGGCGGGATACGCAGTATTTT.